These T cell receptor beta chains were read from a single sample in a study of siplizumab effects on memory and regulatory T cells. The data were produced by immunoSEQ multiplex PCR, yet TCRdb's version contains in-frame clones alone and is incomplete. Of some 110,000 clones in the sample, approximately 94% were seen once. The sequencing input was non-Treg CD4+ T cells sorted from blood. Source of these receptors: a human donor in good health. The CDR3 runs from the conserved cysteine through the conserved F or W. D genes are given only for firm matches.

j_gene | v_gene | d_gene | CDR3aa
TRBJ2-5 | TRBV18 | - | CASSPSGETQYF
TRBJ1-2 | TRBV11-2 | TRBD1 | CASSSYRTGGSGFGYTF
TRBJ2-7 | TRBV6-5 | - | CASSLDLGYEQYF
TRBJ2-5 | TRBV10-3 | TRBD1 | CAISGDRGRETQYF
TRBJ1-1 | TRBV18 | TRBD1 | CASSPKSGTNPRGWTEAFF
TRBJ2-3 | TRBV18 | TRBD2 | CASSPGGSADTQYF
TRBJ2-7 | TRBV6-1 | - | CASSEQSAPTYEQYF
TRBJ2-1 | TRBV9 | TRBD2 | CASSVEASGNEQFF
TRBJ1-2 | TRBV4-2 | - | CASSQDLTWTETLFYSLDTF
TRBJ2-3 | TRBV19 | TRBD1 | CASHGTGITDTQYF
TRBJ1-2 | TRBV6-5 | - | CASRDDSYGYTF
TRBJ1-2 | TRBV5-1 | TRBD1 | CASRRAGTGGGYTF
TRBJ2-6 | TRBV27 | TRBD1 | CASSTIQGARGANVLTF
TRBJ1-4 | TRBV29-1 | - | CSVGEDKLFF
TRBJ1-3 | TRBV5-5 | - | CASSFRDTGNTIYF
TRBJ2-5 | TRBV6-5 | - | CASTLQQTQYF
TRBJ1-2 | TRBV5-1 | - | CASSFSSNIPAKSGYTF
TRBJ2-3 | TRBV2 | TRBD1 | CASTGTVTDTQYF
TRBJ1-1 | TRBV5-1 | TRBD1 | CASSLGTGGGGTEAFF
TRBJ2-5 | TRBV4-1 | TRBD1 | CASSQDGQGMETQYF
TRBJ2-1 | TRBV6-5 | TRBD2 | CASSYELGTSYNEQFF
TRBJ2-3 | TRBV18 | TRBD2 | CASSPGGRGTDTQYF
TRBJ1-2 | TRBV6-9 | - | CASTKGWGYTF
TRBJ1-2 | TRBV23-1 | TRBD1 | CASSSDRANYGYTF
TRBJ1-6 | TRBV5-8 | - | CASSDGPGEPDNSPLHF
TRBJ1-2 | TRBV10-2 | TRBD1 | CASSPGQGNGYTF
TRBJ2-7 | TRBV5-1 | TRBD2 | CASSPGLGRREQYF
TRBJ1-5 | TRBV7-6 | - | CASSLAPGQQPQHF
TRBJ2-5 | TRBV2 | - | CASTRTDQETQYF
TRBJ2-7 | TRBV14 | - | CASSQETYEQYF
TRBJ2-7 | TRBV4-1 | TRBD2 | CASSQDWPAGSTYYEQYF
TRBJ2-3 | TRBV6-6 | - | CASSRPLADTQYF
TRBJ1-3 | TRBV4-1 | TRBD1 | CASSPGQGAAGNTIYF
TRBJ1-4 | TRBV6-5 | - | CASSPVGTEDEKLFF
TRBJ2-6 | TRBV6-6 | - | CASSRTRSGANVLTF
TRBJ2-3 | TRBV5-1 | TRBD2 | CASSLVSGGEDTQYF
TRBJ2-5 | TRBV11-1 | - | CASSLAVTLDRETQYF
TRBJ1-5 | TRBV6-1 | - | CASSEVGSPNQPQHF
TRBJ2-7 | TRBV7-8 | - | CASSLGGEASYEQYF
TRBJ1-1 | TRBV6-1 | TRBD1 | CASSRQGGTEAFF
TRBJ2-3 | TRBV5-8 | - | CASSLGLVLDTQYF
TRBJ2-7 | TRBV6-5 | TRBD1 | CASSNGQGSYEQYF
TRBJ2-1 | TRBV2 | - | CASTPDSGANNEQFF
TRBJ2-5 | TRBV5-1 | - | CASSGGGFETQYF
TRBJ2-5 | TRBV5-1 | TRBD1 | CASSLVGQGAETQYF
TRBJ1-4 | TRBV14 | TRBD1 | CASSRDRGNEKLFF
TRBJ1-1 | TRBV2 | - | CASSELGGSTEAFF
TRBJ2-2 | TRBV11-1 | - | CASSLIQGLNTGELFF
TRBJ1-5 | TRBV27 | - | CASSLLGGSNQPQHF
TRBJ1-2 | TRBV10-3 | TRBD1 | CASEGTGVGYGYTF
TRBJ1-1 | TRBV18 | TRBD1 | CASSPPGQGGTEAFF
TRBJ1-1 | TRBV5-1 | - | CASSLDRVFAEAFF